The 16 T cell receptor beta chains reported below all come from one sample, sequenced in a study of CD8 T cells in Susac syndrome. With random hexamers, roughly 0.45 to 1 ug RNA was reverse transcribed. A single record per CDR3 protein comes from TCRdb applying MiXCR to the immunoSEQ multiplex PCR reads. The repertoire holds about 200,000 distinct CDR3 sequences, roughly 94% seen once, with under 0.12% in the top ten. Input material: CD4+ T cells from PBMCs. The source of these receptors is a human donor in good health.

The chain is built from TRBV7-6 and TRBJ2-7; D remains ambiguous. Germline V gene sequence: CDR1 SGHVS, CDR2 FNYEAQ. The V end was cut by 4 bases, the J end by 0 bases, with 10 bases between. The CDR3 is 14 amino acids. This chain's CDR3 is CASSSLKSSYEQYF. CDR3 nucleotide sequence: TGTGCCAGCAGCTCGCTTAAGAGCTCCTACGAGCAGTACTTC.

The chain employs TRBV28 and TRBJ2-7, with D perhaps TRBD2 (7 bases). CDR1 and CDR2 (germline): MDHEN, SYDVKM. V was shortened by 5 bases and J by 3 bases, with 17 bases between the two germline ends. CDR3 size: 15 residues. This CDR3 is CASSGGGLADYEQYV. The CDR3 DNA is TGTGCCAGCAGTGGGGGGGGGCTAGCGGACTACGAGCAGTACGTC.

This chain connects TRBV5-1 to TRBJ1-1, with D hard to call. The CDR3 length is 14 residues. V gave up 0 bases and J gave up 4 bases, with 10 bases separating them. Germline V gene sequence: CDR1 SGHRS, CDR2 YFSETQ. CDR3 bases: TGCGCCAGCAGCTTGGAGGGAATAGGCACTGAAGCTTTCTTT. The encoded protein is CASSLEGIGTEAFF.

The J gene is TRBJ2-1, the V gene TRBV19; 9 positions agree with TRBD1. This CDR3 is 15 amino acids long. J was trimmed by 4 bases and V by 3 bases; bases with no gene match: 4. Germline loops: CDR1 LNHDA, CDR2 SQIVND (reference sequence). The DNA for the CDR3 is TGTGCCAGTAGTATCTGGACAGGGGCTTACAATGAGCAGTTCTTC. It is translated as CASSIWTGAYNEQFF. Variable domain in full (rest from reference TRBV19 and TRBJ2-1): DGGITQSPKYLFRKEGQNVTLSCEQNLNHDAMYWYRQDPGQGLRLIYYSQIVNDFQKGDIAEGYSVSREKKESFPLTVTSAQKNPTAFYLCASSIWTGAYNEQFFGPGTRLTVL.

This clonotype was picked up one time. The CDR3 loop is CASSLSGTYEQYF. CDR3 nucleotides: TGTGCCAGCAGTTTATCAGGAACCTACGAGCAGTACTTC. The chain joins TRBV6-2 or TRBV6-3 to TRBJ2-7; no clear D gene. V was shortened by 4 bases and J by 2 bases, with 9 bases between the two germline ends. Germline V gene lookup returns CDR1 MNHEY and CDR2 SVGEGT. The CDR3 covers 13 residues.

The CDR3 protein is CASSRVTSNTEAFF. The CDR3 region has the DNA TGTGCCAGCAGCCGCGTCACCTCGAACACTGAAGCTTTCTTT. This sequence joins TRBV7-2 and TRBJ1-1; D ambiguous. The CDR3 contains 14 residues. Trimming removed 5 bases at V and 1 base at J, with 11 bases between. The germline V gene encodes CDR1 SGHTA and CDR2 FQGNSA. Full variable domain (outside the CDR3, taken from reference TRBV7-2 and TRBJ1-1): GAGVSQSPSNKVTEKGKDVELRCDPISGHTALYWYRQSLGQGLEFLIYFQGNSAPDKSGLPSDRFSAERTGGSVSTLTIQRTQQEDSAVYLCASSRVTSNTEAFFGQGTRLTVV.

CDR3 bases: TGTGCCAGCAGCCAAGACCAGTACGAGCAGTACGTC. Encoded protein: CASSQDQYEQYV. This chain connects TRBV3-1 to TRBJ2-7; D not resolved. This CDR3 region has 12 residues. CDR1 is LGHDT and CDR2 is YNNKEL in the germline V gene (reference sequence). V dropped 0 bases and J dropped 4 bases, with 4 bases sitting between them.

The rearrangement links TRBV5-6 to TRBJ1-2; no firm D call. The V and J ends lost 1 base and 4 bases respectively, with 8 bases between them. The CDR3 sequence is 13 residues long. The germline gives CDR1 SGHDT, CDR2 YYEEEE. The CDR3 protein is CASSLPGGYGYTF. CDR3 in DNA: TGTGCCAGCAGCTTGCCTGGCGGCTATGGCTACACCTTC.

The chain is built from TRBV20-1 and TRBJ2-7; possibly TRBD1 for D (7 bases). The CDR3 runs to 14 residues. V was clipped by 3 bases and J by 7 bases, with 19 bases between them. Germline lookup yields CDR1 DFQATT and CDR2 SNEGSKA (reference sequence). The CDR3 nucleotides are TGCAGTGCTAGTGGTCAGGGGGGTACTCGGGAGCAGTACTTC. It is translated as CSASGQGGTREQYF.

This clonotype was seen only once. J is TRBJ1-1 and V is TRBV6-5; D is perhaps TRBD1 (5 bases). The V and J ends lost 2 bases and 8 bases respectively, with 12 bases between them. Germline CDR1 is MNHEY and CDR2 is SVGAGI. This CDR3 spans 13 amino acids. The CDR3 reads CASSYPGTLEAFF. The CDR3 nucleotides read TGTGCCAGCAGTTACCCCGGGACCCTCGAAGCTTTCTTT.

In DNA form, the CDR3 reads TGTGCCAGCAGTTACTCCCGCGAGCAGTACTTC. This encodes CASSYSREQYF. The V call is TRBV6-5, the J call TRBJ2-7, with D uncertain. Per germline, CDR1 MNHEY and CDR2 SVGAGI. CDR3 length: 11 residues. The germline V and J ends were trimmed by 0 bases and 6 bases, with 3 bases remaining between them.

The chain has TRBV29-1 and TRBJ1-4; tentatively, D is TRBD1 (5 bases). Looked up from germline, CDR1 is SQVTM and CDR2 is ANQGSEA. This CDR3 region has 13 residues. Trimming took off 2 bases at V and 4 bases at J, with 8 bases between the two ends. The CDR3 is CSVEWGRNEKLFF. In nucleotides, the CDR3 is TGCAGCGTTGAATGGGGACGTAATGAAAAACTGTTTTTT.

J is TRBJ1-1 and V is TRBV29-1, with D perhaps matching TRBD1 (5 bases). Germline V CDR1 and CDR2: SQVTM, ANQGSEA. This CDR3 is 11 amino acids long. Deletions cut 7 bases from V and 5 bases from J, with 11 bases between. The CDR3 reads CSGGGETEAFF. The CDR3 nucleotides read TGCAGCGGGGGCGGGGAGACTGAAGCTTTCTTT.

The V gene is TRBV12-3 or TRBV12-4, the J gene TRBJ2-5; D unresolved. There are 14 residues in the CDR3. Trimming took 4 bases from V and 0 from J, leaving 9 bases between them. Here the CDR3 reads CASSSRSNQETQYF. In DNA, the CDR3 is TGTGCCAGCAGTTCCCGATCTAACCAAGAGACCCAGTACTTC.

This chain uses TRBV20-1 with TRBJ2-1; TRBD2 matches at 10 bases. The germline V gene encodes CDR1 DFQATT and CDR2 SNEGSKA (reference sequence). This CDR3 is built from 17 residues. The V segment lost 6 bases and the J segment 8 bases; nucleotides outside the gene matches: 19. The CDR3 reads CSASAAVLAGVLHEQFF. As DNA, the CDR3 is TGCAGTGCCTCAGCAGCGGTCCTAGCGGGAGTTTTGCATGAGCAGTTCTTC.

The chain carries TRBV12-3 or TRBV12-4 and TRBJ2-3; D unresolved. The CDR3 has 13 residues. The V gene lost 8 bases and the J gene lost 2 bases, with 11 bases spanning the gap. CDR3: CASQTTTTDTQYF. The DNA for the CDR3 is TGTGCCAGCCAAACGACAACCACAGATACGCAGTATTTT.